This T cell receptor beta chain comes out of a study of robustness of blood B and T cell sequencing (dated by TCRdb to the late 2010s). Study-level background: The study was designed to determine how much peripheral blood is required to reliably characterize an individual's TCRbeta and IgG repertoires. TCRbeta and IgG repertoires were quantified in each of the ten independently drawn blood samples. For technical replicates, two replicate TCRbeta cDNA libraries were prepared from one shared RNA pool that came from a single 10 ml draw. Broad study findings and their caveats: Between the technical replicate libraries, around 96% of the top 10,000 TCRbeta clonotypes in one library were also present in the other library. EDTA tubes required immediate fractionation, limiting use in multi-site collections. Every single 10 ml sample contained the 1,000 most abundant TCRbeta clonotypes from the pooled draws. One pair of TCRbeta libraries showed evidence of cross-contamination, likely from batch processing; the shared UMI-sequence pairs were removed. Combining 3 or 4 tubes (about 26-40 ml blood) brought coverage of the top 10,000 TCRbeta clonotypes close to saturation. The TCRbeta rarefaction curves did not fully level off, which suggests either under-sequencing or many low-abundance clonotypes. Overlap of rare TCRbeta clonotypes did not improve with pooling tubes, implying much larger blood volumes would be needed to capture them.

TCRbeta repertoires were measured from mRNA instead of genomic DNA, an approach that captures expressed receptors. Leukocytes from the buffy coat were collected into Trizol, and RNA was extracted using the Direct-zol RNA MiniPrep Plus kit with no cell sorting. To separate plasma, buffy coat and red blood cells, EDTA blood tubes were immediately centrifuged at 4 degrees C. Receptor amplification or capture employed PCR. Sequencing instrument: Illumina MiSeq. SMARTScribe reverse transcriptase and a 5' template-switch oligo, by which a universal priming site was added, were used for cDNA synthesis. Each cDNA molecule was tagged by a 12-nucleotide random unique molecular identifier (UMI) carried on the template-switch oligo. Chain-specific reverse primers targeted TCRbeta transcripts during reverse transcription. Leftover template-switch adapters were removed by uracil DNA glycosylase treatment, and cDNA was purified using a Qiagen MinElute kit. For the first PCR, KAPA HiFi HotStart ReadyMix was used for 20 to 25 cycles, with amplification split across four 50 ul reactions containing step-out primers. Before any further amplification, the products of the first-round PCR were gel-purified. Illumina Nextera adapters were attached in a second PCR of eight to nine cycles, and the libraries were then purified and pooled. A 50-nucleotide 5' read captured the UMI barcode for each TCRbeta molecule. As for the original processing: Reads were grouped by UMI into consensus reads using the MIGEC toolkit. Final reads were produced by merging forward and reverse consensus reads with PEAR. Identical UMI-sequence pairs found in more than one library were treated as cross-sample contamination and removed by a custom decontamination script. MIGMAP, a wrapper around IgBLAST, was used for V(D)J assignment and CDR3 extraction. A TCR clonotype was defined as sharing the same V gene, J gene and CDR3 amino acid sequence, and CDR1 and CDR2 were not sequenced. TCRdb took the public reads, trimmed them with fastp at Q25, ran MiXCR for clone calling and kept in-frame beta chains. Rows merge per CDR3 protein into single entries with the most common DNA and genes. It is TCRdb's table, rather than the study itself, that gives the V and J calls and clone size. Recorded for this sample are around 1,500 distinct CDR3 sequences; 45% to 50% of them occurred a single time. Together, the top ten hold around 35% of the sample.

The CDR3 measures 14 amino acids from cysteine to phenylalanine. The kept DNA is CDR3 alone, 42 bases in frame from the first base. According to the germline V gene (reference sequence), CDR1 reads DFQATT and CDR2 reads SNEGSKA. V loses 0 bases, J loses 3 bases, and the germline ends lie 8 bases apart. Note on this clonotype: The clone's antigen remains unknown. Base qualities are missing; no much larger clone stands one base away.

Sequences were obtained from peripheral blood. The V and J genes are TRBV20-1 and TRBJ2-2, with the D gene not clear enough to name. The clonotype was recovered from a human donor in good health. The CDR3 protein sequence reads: CSARDIGYTGELFF. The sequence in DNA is TGCAGTGCTAGAGATATAGGTTACACCGGGGAGCTGTTTTTT.